Below, one TCR beta chain is given with its context. Its cognate antigen has yet to be identified. Each CD8+ T cell subset was flow-sorted in triplicate, and 300,000 or so cells per subset were placed directly into RLT lysis buffer. To keep memory contaminants out, a stringent definition of naive CD8+ T cells was applied: CD45RO-CCR7+CD27+CD95-. Using standard density gradient centrifugation, peripheral blood mononuclear cells were isolated from buffy coats. Naive CXCR3-negative and CXCR3-positive CD8+ T cells were flow-sorted on a FACSAria III. Total RNA was extracted from sorted cells using an RNeasy Mini Kit. TCRdb names NextSeq 550 as the instrument used. The Human TCR Profiling Kit (MiLaboratory) was used to prepare UMI-labeled 5' RACE TRB cDNA libraries. The full amount of extracted RNA was used for cDNA synthesis, and the full amount of resulting cDNA was used for PCR amplification. Libraries were prepared in parallel with an identical number of PCR cycles. In the source study's methods: About 53,000 +/- 9,400 unique UMI-labeled TRB cDNA molecules per library were extracted with MIGEC and MiXCR, with at least two reads per UMI required. On average, each library contained approximately 40,000 +/- 10,000 functional in-frame TRB CDR3 nucleotide clonotypes without stop codons. After downsampling to 5000 UMI-labeled TRB molecules per sample, diversity metrics, including normalized Shannon-Wiener and Chao1, were computed in VDJtools. VDJtools computed clonotype-size-weighted physicochemical properties of the central five CDR3 residues: interaction energy, strength, volume and Kidera factor 4. TCRdb reprocessed the reads, so every CDR3 protein sequence counts as one entry and DNA is not shown. TCRdb's processing, not the study's, gives the V and J calls here. In this sample's table one finds about 62,000 distinct CDR3 sequences. Of the sample, more than 3.5% is held by the ten largest clones.

The data derive from a study of CXCR3-negative and CXCR3-positive naive CD8 T cells (dated by TCRdb to the late 2010s). Regarding the research as a whole: About 150 million TRB reads were obtained in total, roughly 1.5 +/- 0.3 million reads per library. Data from some twelve donors, pooled across two independent experiments, went into the diversity and physicochemical repertoire analyses. Naive subsets from about five donors and memory cells from 3 donors were included in the TRBV-TRBJ cluster analysis.

From cysteine to phenylalanine, the CDR3 is 14 amino acids long. Only the protein sequence is given. The study at large found these results: Freshly isolated PBMCs were used for most assays because CXCR3 expression went down partially after cryopreservation. Comparably high repertoire diversity was found in both naive subsets, whereas much lower repertoire diversity was found in memory CD8+ T cells. TRBV-TRBJ usage was similar between naive CXCR3-negative and CXCR3-positive cells from the same donor, while memory cells showed distinct patterns. Surface CD5, linked to self-reactivity in mice, was comparable between naive subsets; TCR interaction strength was therefore also inferred from TRB CDR3 physicochemical properties. TRB CDR3s from CXCR3-positive naive cells showed higher hydrophobicity (lower Kidera factor 4), lower energy, and higher strength and volume indices than CXCR3-negative naive cells.

Input material: naive CXCR3- CD8+ T cells from blood. The label giving this sample's cell subset or site can be read as: CD45RO-CCR7+CD27+CD95- naive CD8+ T cells lacking CXCR3 (TNR3-). The rearrangement combines TRBV12-3 or TRBV12-4 with TRBJ1-1; TCRdb designates TRBD1, a call that cannot be tested without DNA. This sequence originates from a human donor in good health. Some clones in this sample may be carry-over from other donors' samples. CDR3 region: CASSLAGVGTEAFF.